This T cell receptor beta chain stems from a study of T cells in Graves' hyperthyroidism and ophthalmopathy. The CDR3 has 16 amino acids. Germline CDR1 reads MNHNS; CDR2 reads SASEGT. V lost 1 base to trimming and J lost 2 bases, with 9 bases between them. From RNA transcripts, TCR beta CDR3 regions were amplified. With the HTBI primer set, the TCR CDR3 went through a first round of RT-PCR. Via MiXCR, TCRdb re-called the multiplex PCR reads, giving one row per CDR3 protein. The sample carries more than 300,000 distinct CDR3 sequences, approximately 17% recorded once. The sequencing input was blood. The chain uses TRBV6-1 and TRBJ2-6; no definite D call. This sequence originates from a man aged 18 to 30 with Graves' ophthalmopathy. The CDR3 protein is CASSEGARAGANVLTF. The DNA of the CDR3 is TGTGCCAGCAGTGAAGGAGCCCGGGCTGGGGCCAACGTCCTGACTTTC.